The present T cell receptor beta chain was sequenced within a study of blood T cells in healthy people across ages. Whole-study results and caveats: Long-lived donors exceeded aged donors in naive CD4+ cells and diversity.

The use of a sample-barcoded 5' primer and a J-beta primer mix characterized a second PCR of roughly 7 to 12 cycles. Each CDR3 protein is one row after TCRdb ran MiXCR on the 5' RACE reads. The sample lists approximately 730,000 distinct CDR3 sequences, 53% occurring once. Extraction yielded at least 5.5 micrograms of total RNA per sample. Germline CDR1 and CDR2: PRHDT and FYEKMQ (reference sequence). V lost 5 bases to trimming and J lost 8 bases, with 12 bases between them. The CDR3 extends over 13 amino acids. As to this clonotype: What it recognizes is unknown. With a much larger clone just one base away, this may be a read error.

The TCR was taken from a man older than 75 in good health. The chain couples TRBV13 to TRBJ1-4; D uncertain. The sample comprised blood. Here the CDR3 DNA reads TGTGCCAGCAGCGTAGTGGGCGACGAAAAACTGTTTTTT. It codes for CASSVVGDEKLFF.